This entry features one T cell receptor beta chain sequence. The antigen is not known. This sample is part of a study of T cells in Graves' hyperthyroidism and ophthalmopathy. Study-wide findings and caveats: Most thyroid clonotypes with frequency above 0.001 were detected in blood.

The germline V gene encodes CDR1 MNHEY and CDR2 SMNVEV (reference sequence). The CDR3 length is 14 residues. V dropped 6 bases and J dropped 0; count of bases not matched to a gene: 3. Patients aged 18 to 65 had newly diagnosed hyperthyroidism of under 2 months' duration. Exclusion followed for patients with uncontrolled infection, other autoimmune disease, pregnancy or lactation. Orbital computed tomography, thyroid ultrasound, serum thyroxine and TRAb, and clinical symptoms together informed the diagnoses. Amplification of TCR beta CDR3 regions used RNA as the template. The primer set for the first-round RT-PCR of the TCR CDR3 was HTBI. Each CDR3 protein is one row after TCRdb ran MiXCR on the multiplex PCR reads. The table records 700,000 or so distinct CDR3 sequences, roughly 15% of them present only once.

This rearrangement joins TRBV27 to TRBJ2-7; 9 bases are a match to TRBD1. The TCR originated in a man aged 18 to 35 with Graves' hyperthyroidism. Material: blood. DNA of the CDR3: TGTGCCAGCAGGAGGACAGGGGACTCCTACGAGCAGTACTTC. Translation: CASRRTGDSYEQYF.